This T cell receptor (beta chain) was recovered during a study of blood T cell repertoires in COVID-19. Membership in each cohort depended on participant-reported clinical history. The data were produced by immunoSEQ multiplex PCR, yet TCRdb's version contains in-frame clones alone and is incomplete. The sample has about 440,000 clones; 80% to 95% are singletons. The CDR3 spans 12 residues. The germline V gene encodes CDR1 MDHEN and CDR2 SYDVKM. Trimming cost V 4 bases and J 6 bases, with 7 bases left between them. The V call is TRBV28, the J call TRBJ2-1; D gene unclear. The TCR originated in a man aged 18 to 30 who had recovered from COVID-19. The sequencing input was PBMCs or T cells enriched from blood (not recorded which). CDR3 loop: CASSSMRNEQFF. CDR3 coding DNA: TGTGCCAGCAGTTCCATGCGCAATGAGCAGTTCTTC.